Here is one TCR beta chain with its context. The method was immunoSEQ multiplex PCR; TCRdb's version includes in-frame clones alone and lacks a portion of them. The sample shows roughly 200,000 clones, roughly 83% of them seen only once. The record originates from a study of blood T cell repertoires in COVID-19. Across the whole study: From the United States, Italy and Spain came samples of acute and convalescent COVID-19. Sources were T cells, B-cell-depleted T cells, or PBMCs; the material itself was cDNA or gDNA.

Deletions cut 5 bases from V and 3 bases from J, with 13 bases between. Germline CDR1 LNHDA, CDR2 SQIVND (reference sequence). This CDR3 comprises 14 residues. Recovered participants had two consecutive negative NP/OP PCR tests, healthcare professional clearance, or symptom resolution. The V and J genes are TRBV19 and TRBJ1-2, with unresolved D. This TCR was recovered from a woman aged 25 to 45 who had recovered from COVID-19. Material: PBMCs or T cells enriched from blood (not recorded which). CDR3 residues: CASSFYLGHYGYTF. CDR3 DNA: TGTGCCAGTAGTTTCTATTTGGGCCACTATGGCTACACCTTC.